This paragraph covers one TCR beta chain sequence. Its antigen is unknown. The same CDR3 arises from other DNA sequences in this sample as well. Every subset had its genomic DNA shared out evenly among several immunoSEQ plates. Method: immunoSEQ multiplex PCR; TCRdb's copy keeps in-frame clones and lacks some. The repertoire holds fewer than 2.5 million clones, under 95% seen once, with around 0.4% in the top ten. Germline assignment: CDR1 MNHEY and CDR2 SVGAGI. V lost 0 bases, J lost 4 bases, and 6 bases lay in between. The CDR3 spans 13 residues. The data were obtained in a study of shared clonotypes between healthy human individuals. Findings and limits, study-wide: The expectation was that sequencing depth would affect clonotype sharing among donors.

The clonotype originates from a man between 18 and 29 years old in good health. Some clones in this sample may be carry-over from other donors' samples. V is TRBV6-5 and J is TRBJ1-2, with D unresolved. The sample was naive CD4+ T cells from PBMCs. Subset indicated: CD45RA+ positively selected. The CDR3 sequence: CASSYSRGYGYTF. CDR3 nucleotide sequence: TGTGCCAGCAGTTACTCGCGGGGCTATGGCTACACCTTC.